This TCR beta chain was obtained from a study of blood T cell repertoires in COVID-19 (dated by TCRdb to 2020 to 2021). About the investigation overall: Samples from collaborators originated in the United States, Italy and Spain and spanned both the acute and convalescent phases of COVID-19. The dataset comprised deeply sampled blood TCRbeta repertoires from subjects exposed to, actively infected with, or recovered from COVID-19. Where available, HLA class I and class II types were obtained from metadata supplied by the sample provider rather than from assay-based typing. The repertoires were released in a freely available public database meant as a resource for research on the immune response to SARS-CoV-2. The material from the prospective study consisted of cDNA or gDNA derived from T cells, B-cell-depleted T cells, or PBMCs. Sample metadata almost always included a de-identified subject ID, COVID-19 status, age in years and sex. The samples were drawn from the first 160 participants of the ongoing ImmuneRACE study and from some 1,300 subjects provided by 6 global collaborators.

TCRbeta CDR3 regions were amplified from genomic DNA using the immunoSEQ Assay, a bias-controlled multiplex PCR. On the study's bioinformatics: The number of nucleated cells in each sample was estimated from the amplification of reference gene primers within the assay. To quantify the absolute abundance of each unique TCRbeta CDR3 rearrangement, sequence reads were collapsed and filtered. For each sample, productive Simpson clonality was calculated as the square root of Simpson's diversity index over productive rearrangements. TCRdb mirrors the immuneACCESS table, restricted to in-frame sequences. Some clones are absent from its copies; in checked studies, under half trace to an unresolved V gene, and the reason for the others is unknown. V and J calls and clone size are given by that table; D and trimming were obtained from the DNA. The table for this sample lists 250,000 or so clones; 88% of them were counted only once. The top ten clones comprise roughly 3% of the sample.

Summary of the overall study and its limitations: The amount of clinical and demographic metadata varied by source and participant and was provided uncurated.

Only one count was recorded for this clone. Its target antigen remains unknown. No per-base quality is available; no much larger clone lies one base away. In the prospective study, participants were about 18 to 95 years old, resided in 24 geographic areas of the United States, and were enrolled through a virtual design. Cohort assignment in the prospective study relied on participant-reported clinical history from a screening survey and a study questionnaire. Exposed participants were defined as having been in contact with someone with a PCR-confirmed or clinician-diagnosed COVID-19 case within 2 weeks of study entry. Each participant in the prospective study had whole blood, serum and a nasopharyngeal or oropharyngeal swab collected by mobile phlebotomists. Prospective study participants could optionally give additional blood draws and questionnaires over an approximately 2-month period. Prospective study blood samples were shipped either frozen or at room temperature before DNA extraction.

The germline V gene encodes CDR1 MDHEN and CDR2 SYDVKM. The germline V end is reduced by 6 bases and the J end by 5 bases; junction bases left unmatched: 15. Including the terminal cysteine and phenylalanine, the CDR3 comprises 16 residues. Only the CDR3 part of the read is kept: 48 bases, read in frame from the first base. This clonotype was obtained from a woman in her thirties or forties who had been exposed to COVID-19. Recombination connected TRBV28 to TRBJ2-7; a stretch of 8 junction bases matches TRBD1. The sample comprised PBMCs or T cells enriched from blood (not recorded which). This receptor has the CDR3 CASSLSDRVFGNEQYF. The base sequence is TGTGCCAGCAGCCTCTCGGACAGGGTGTTCGGGAACGAGCAGTACTTC.